This T cell receptor (beta chain) came from a study of long-term antiretroviral therapy in people with HIV. immunoSEQ v3.0 was run at survey level. Only in-frame clones appear in the TCRdb table, and some are missing; sequencing was by immunoSEQ multiplex PCR. The data hold tens of thousands of clones, with 80% to 85% observed a single time. CDR1 and CDR2 from the germline V gene are MNHEY and SVGAGI. CDR3 length equals 13 residues. Trimming cost V 6 bases and J 2 bases, with 10 bases left between them. This specimen consisted of unsorted PBMCs, obtained 0.4 years after starting antiretroviral therapy. The chain has TRBV6-5 and TRBJ1-2; D unresolved. The receptor's source is a man in his fifties or sixties with HIV. The CDR3 DNA reads as TGTGCCAGCAGAGGAGGTATCAACTATGGCTACACCTTC. This codes for CASRGGINYGYTF.